These T cell receptor beta chains were read from a single sample in a study of shared clonotypes between healthy human individuals. Data came from immunoSEQ multiplex PCR; TCRdb stores just in-frame clones and leaves some out. The sample carries 850,000 to 1,200,000 clones, about 76% recorded once. Material: memory CD4+ T cells sorted from blood. The source is a man aged 18 to 30 in good health. Each CDR3 is given with its conserved first and last residue.

j_gene,v_gene,CDR3aa
TRBJ2-5,TRBV7-2,CASSLGGRVEETQYF
TRBJ1-4,TRBV28,CASSLIPTGGGGKLFF
TRBJ2-5,TRBV10-3,CAISAGEQETQYF
TRBJ2-1,TRBV18,CASSPDRGLFF
TRBJ2-7,TRBV5-1,CASSLVSGSYEQYF
TRBJ1-1,TRBV6-5,CASSYLARGTEAFF
TRBJ1-4,TRBV4-3,CASSLRAGTNEKLFF
TRBJ1-1,TRBV6-6,CASSYTGDTEAFF
TRBJ1-5,TRBV27,CASSPNLAGGGQPQHF
TRBJ1-5,TRBV18,CASSLQGPSNQPQHF
TRBJ2-2,TRBV6-1,CASSEVGRAAGELFF
TRBJ2-1,TRBV5-6,CASSLQEGLAGYNEQFF
TRBJ2-2,TRBV19,CASSAQSFGGELFF
TRBJ2-5,TRBV6-6,CASSYSRLAVGETQYF
TRBJ1-5,TRBV2,CASSDQGVWQPQHF
TRBJ2-5,TRBV14,CASSQELPAGTQYF
TRBJ2-1,TRBV5-1,CASSSGSLAGDNEQFF
TRBJ2-1,TRBV5-4,CASSLDWASSYNEQFF
TRBJ2-7,TRBV5-1,CASSPTSNSYEQYF
TRBJ2-3,TRBV27,CASSLRVYGGGAGDTQYF
TRBJ2-1,TRBV9,CASSVVWAGAGNEQFF
TRBJ1-2,TRBV7-9,CASSSGANLNYGYTF
TRBJ1-1,TRBV7-9,CASTPGRGNTEAFF
TRBJ1-2,TRBV2,CASNERYGYTF
TRBJ1-2,TRBV28,CASSSPTGGASNYGYTF
TRBJ2-3,TRBV5-8,CASSFSGSSTDTQYF
TRBJ2-1,TRBV23-1,CASSQGLRRRDGDEQFF
TRBJ1-5,TRBV5-3,CARSLHQPQHF
TRBJ1-2,TRBV25-1,CASSEDTDYGYTF
TRBJ1-1,TRBV2,CASSLTGLNTEAFF
TRBJ2-7,TRBV5-1,CASSSGLAVSSYEQYF
TRBJ1-4,TRBV5-4,CASSRTGVAGTNEKLFF
TRBJ2-7,TRBV30,CAWRLGGNYEQYF
TRBJ2-7,TRBV4-3,CASSQLSGGCEQYF
TRBJ1-4,TRBV18,CASSPQHTGNEKLFF